The 32 T cell receptor beta chains below all came from one sample that was sequenced in a study of T cells in Graves' hyperthyroidism and ophthalmopathy. Using RNA transcripts as the source, TCR beta CDR3 regions were amplified. An initial round of RT-PCR targeting the TCR CDR3 relied on the HTBI primer set. TCRdb called the multiplex PCR reads again in MiXCR, with one record for every CDR3 protein. Counted here are 250,000 or so distinct CDR3 sequences, over 15% occurring once; the ten biggest clones make up 25% to 30%. Material for sequencing was blood. The receptors shown here come from a woman between 18 and 29 years old with Graves' ophthalmopathy.

This clonotype was counted ten times or more. V is TRBV5-1 and J is TRBJ2-7; D not certain. From germline, CDR1 is SGHRS and CDR2 YFSETQ. The length of the CDR3 is 13 residues. V was shortened by 4 bases and J by 0 bases, with 8 bases between the two germline ends. CDR3 bases: TGCGCCAGCAGCGACGGATCCTCCTACGAGCAGTACTTC. Amino acid sequence: CASSDGSSYEQYF.

In this sample, this clonotype turned up many times. This rearrangement joins TRBV7-9 to TRBJ1-2; no clear D. Germline CDR1 SEHNR, CDR2 FQNEAQ (reference sequence). V shed 3 bases and J shed 3 bases, with 14 bases lying between them. The CDR3 length is 15 residues. The CDR3 spells CASSFQRGWDYGYTF. Here the CDR3 DNA reads TGTGCCAGCAGCTTTCAACGGGGATGGGACTATGGCTACACCTTC.

The chain employs TRBV11-2 and TRBJ2-3; 8 positions match TRBD1. V shed 5 bases, J shed 4 bases, and the junction held 5 bases outside the gene matches. The CDR3 consists of 14 residues. In germline, CDR1 is SGHAT, CDR2 FQNNGV. The CDR3 coding sequence is TGTGCCAGCAGCACTAGACAGGGGCCAGATACGCAGTATTTT. Encoded protein: CASSTRQGPDTQYF. Full variable domain (remainder filled in from reference TRBV11-2 and TRBJ2-3): EAGVAQSPRYKIIEKRQSVAFWCNPISGHATLYWYQQILGQGPKLLIQFQNNGVVDDSQLPKDRFSAERLKGVDSTLKIQPAKLEDSAVYLCASSTRQGPDTQYFGPGTRLTVL.

This rearrangement joins TRBV6-1 to TRBJ2-7, with D possibly being TRBD2 (6 bases). The V end lost 4 bases, the J end lost 2 bases, and 15 bases lay between the germline ends. The germline CDR1 and CDR2 sequences are MNHNS and SASEGT. The CDR3 sequence is 15 residues long. The CDR3 reads CASSAWDLTTYEQYF. CDR3 bases: TGTGCCAGCAGTGCCTGGGACTTAACCACCTACGAGCAGTACTTC.

This clonotype was counted ten times or more. The gene calls are TRBV12-3 or TRBV12-4 and TRBJ2-4, with 11 bases aligning to TRBD2. This CDR3 comprises 15 residues. V trimming: 4 bases; J trimming: 3 bases; junction bases outside the gene matches: 2. As DNA, the CDR3 is TGTGCCAGCAGTTATAGCGGGAGGGGCAAAAACATTCAGTACTTC. The encoded protein is CASSYSGRGKNIQYF.

This clonotype was picked up many times. The chain employs TRBV9 and TRBJ2-5, with D possibly matching TRBD2 (6 bases). Germline CDR1 SGDLS, CDR2 YYNGEE. The CDR3 has 15 amino acids. Trimming pared 1 base from V and 3 bases from J, leaving 13 bases between. In nucleotides, the CDR3 is TGTGCCAGCAGCGTAAACGGGAGAAGCGAAGAGACCCAGTACTTC. Translating it yields CASSVNGRSEETQYF.

This clonotype occurred many times. The chain has TRBV7-6 and TRBJ2-7, with 10 bases lining up with TRBD1. The V segment lost 6 bases and the J segment 6 bases; nucleotides outside the gene matches: 5. CDR3 length: 13 amino acids. CDR1 SGHVS and CDR2 FNYEAQ come from the germline V gene. This CDR3 reads CASSAGQGSEQYF. The CDR3 bases are TGTGCCAGCAGTGCGGGACAGGGGAGCGAGCAGTACTTC.

The sample holds many counts of this clonotype. The chain is built from TRBV27 and TRBJ2-7; possible D gene TRBD2, 7 bases. V was trimmed by 2 bases and J by 2 bases, leaving 10 bases between them. CDR3 length: 14 residues. Per the germline V gene, CDR1 is MNHEY and CDR2 is SMNVEV (reference sequence). This chain's CDR3 is CASSLKGGAYEQYF. DNA of the CDR3: TGTGCCAGCAGTTTAAAAGGGGGGGCCTACGAGCAGTACTTC.

This clonotype was observed many times. The rearrangement links TRBV7-9 to TRBJ1-2, with unresolved D. CDR3 size: 15 residues. Deletions cut 5 bases from V and 6 bases from J, with 19 bases between. Per the germline V gene, CDR1 is SEHNR and CDR2 is FQNEAQ (reference sequence). In DNA form, the CDR3 reads TGTGCCAGCAGCAACCTAGACCGGCAACACGATGGCTACACCTTC. As protein: CASSNLDRQHDGYTF.

Ten or more counts support this clonotype. The rearrangement joins TRBV28 to TRBJ1-3; possibly TRBD1 for D (5 bases). Germline V lookup: CDR1 MDHEN, CDR2 SYDVKM. The germline V and J ends were trimmed by 4 bases and 7 bases, with 14 bases remaining between them. This CDR3 spans 14 amino acids. The CDR3 protein is CASSSPGRENTIYF. The CDR3 coding sequence is TGTGCCAGCAGTTCCCCGGGGCGCGAGAACACCATATATTTT.

The V call is TRBV3-1, the J call TRBJ2-3; 7 bases match TRBD2. After removal of 1 base from V and 2 bases from J, the junction contained 9 bases not matched to a gene. The CDR3 spans 17 residues. Germline assignment: CDR1 LGHDT and CDR2 YNNKEL (reference sequence). This chain's CDR3 is CASSQGSGGPLTDTQYF. DNA of the CDR3: TGTGCCAGCAGCCAAGGCTCGGGAGGCCCCCTCACAGATACGCAGTATTTT.

This clonotype appeared many times. The chain combines TRBV29-1 with TRBJ2-7; D not certain. The CDR3 is 14 residues long. The V gene lost 1 base and the J gene lost 0 bases, with 10 bases spanning the gap. Germline CDR1 is SQVTM and CDR2 is ANQGSEA. CDR3 bases: TGCAGCGTTGAAGGACTGAAAAGCTCCTACGAGCAGTACTTC. Translating gives CSVEGLKSSYEQYF.

This clonotype appeared a few times. CDR3 amino acids: CASSLPAGLAGESNEQFF. CDR3 nucleotides: TGTGCCAGCAGTTTACCAGCGGGACTAGCGGGAGAGTCCAATGAGCAGTTCTTC. The genes are TRBV12-3 or TRBV12-4 and TRBJ2-1, with TRBD2 matching 14 bases. The CDR3 spans 18 residues. The V and J ends lost 2 bases and 6 bases, in that order; junction bases with no gene match: 9.

Ten or more counts support this clonotype. The chain uses TRBV24-1 and TRBJ2-3; 9 positions agree with TRBD2. V was clipped by 2 bases and J by 2 bases; unmatched bases: 13. The germline V gene encodes CDR1 KGHDR and CDR2 SFDVKD. This CDR3 contains 19 residues. The DNA for the CDR3 is TGTGCCACCAGTGATTCGGTGGATCTAGCGGGAAATCCCACAGATACGCAGTATTTT. It specifies CATSDSVDLAGNPTDTQYF.

This clonotype has a count of ten or more. The chain employs TRBV10-1 and TRBJ2-3; D gene unclear. The ends were cut back, 1 base at V and 4 bases at J, with 9 bases in the middle. CDR3 length: 14 amino acids. Germline V gene data show CDR1 as WNHNN and CDR2 as SYGVQD (reference sequence). CDR3 coding DNA: TGCGCCAGCAGTGAGTTTTCTTTCGCAGATACGCAGTATTTT. This encodes CASSEFSFADTQYF.

This clonotype was counted a few times. Given a much more abundant clone one base away, this may be a read error. The chain carries TRBV6-1 and TRBJ2-3; perhaps TRBD1 as D (5 bases). Deletions cut 8 bases from V and 2 bases from J, with 17 bases between. Germline V CDR1 and CDR2: MNHNS, SASEGT. The CDR3 length is 15 residues. The CDR3 reads CASGLKGWDTDTQYF. In DNA form, the CDR3 reads TGTGCCAGCGGCCTAAAGGGGTGGGACACAGATACGCAGTATTTT.

Many counts were recorded for this clonotype. The rearrangement links TRBV7-2 to TRBJ1-1; the D is unclear. The germline V gene encodes CDR1 SGHTA and CDR2 FQGNSA. The CDR3 extends over 14 amino acids. Between the trimmed V and J ends, which lost 1 base and 0 bases, there was a span of 6 bases. The CDR3 loop is CASSLVLLNTEAFF. For the CDR3, the DNA is TGTGCCAGCAGCTTAGTCTTGCTGAACACTGAAGCTTTCTTT.

The table lists this clonotype with many counts. The V call is TRBV3-1, the J call TRBJ1-1; no firm D call. CDR3 size: 13 residues. Per the germline V gene, CDR1 is LGHDT and CDR2 is YNNKEL (reference sequence). Trimming shortened V by 5 bases and J by 1 base, and 8 bases separated the two germline ends. This CDR3 is CASSVLENTEAFF. The CDR3 nucleotides are TGTGCCAGCAGCGTCTTAGAGAACACTGAAGCTTTCTTT.

This clonotype was counted ten times or more. The chain employs TRBV20-1 and TRBJ1-1; D call uncertain. V shed 0 bases and J shed 0 bases, with 8 bases lying between them. The CDR3 has 14 residues. Germline loops: CDR1 DFQATT, CDR2 SNEGSKA (reference sequence). The CDR3 reads CSARDTGLNTEAFF. DNA for the CDR3: TGCAGTGCTAGAGACACCGGATTGAACACTGAAGCTTTCTTT.

V is TRBV7-9 and J is TRBJ1-1; no clear D. CDR3 size: 14 residues. Trimming took off 5 bases at V and 1 base at J, with 11 bases between the two ends. The V gene's germline CDR1 is SEHNR and CDR2 FQNEAQ (reference sequence). The DNA of the CDR3 is TGTGCCAGCAGCCCCTGGACCACGAACACTGAAGCTTTCTTT. The encoded protein is CASSPWTTNTEAFF.

This clonotype appeared many times. The V gene is TRBV6-5, the J gene TRBJ1-1, with D uncertain. The CDR3 has 15 residues. From germline, CDR1 is MNHEY and CDR2 SVGAGI. V lost 0 bases to trimming and J lost 4 bases, with 12 bases between them. The CDR3 sequence: CASSYSRSRSTEAFF. The CDR3 DNA sequence: TGTGCCAGCAGTTACTCAAGGTCGAGGAGCACTGAAGCTTTCTTT.

This clonotype appeared a few times. The rearrangement joins TRBV20-1 to TRBJ1-2; D uncertain. Trimming removed 0 bases at V and 1 base at J, with 6 bases between. Germline loops: CDR1 DFQATT, CDR2 SNEGSKA (reference sequence). The CDR3 sequence is 13 residues long. The CDR3 DNA reads TGCAGTGCTAGAGAAGAGGATAACTATGGCTACACCTTC. Its protein product is CSAREEDNYGYTF.

This clonotype was seen at least ten times. The chain uses TRBV2 and TRBJ2-4; D gene unclear. The V end lost 3 bases, the J end lost 10 bases, and 7 bases lay between the germline ends. Germline lookup yields CDR1 SNHLY and CDR2 FYNNEI. The CDR3 is made up of 11 amino acids. The chain's CDR3 is CASSESAIQYF. The CDR3 DNA reads TGTGCCAGCAGTGAGTCGGCAATTCAGTACTTC.

Ten or more counts support this clonotype. The V gene is TRBV2, the J gene TRBJ2-3, with 7 bases that match TRBD1. The CDR3 spans 17 residues. J was trimmed by 1 base and V by 0 bases; bases with no gene match: 7. Germline V gene lookup returns CDR1 SNHLY and CDR2 FYNNEI. CDR3 in DNA: TGTGCCAGCAGTGAAGCTAGAACAGGGGCCGGCACAGATACGCAGTATTTT. Translation gives CASSEARTGAGTDTQYF.

At least ten counts were recorded for this clonotype. This chain joins TRBV12-3 or TRBV12-4 and TRBJ2-5; possibly TRBD1 or TRBD2 for D (5 bases each). Trimming removed 5 bases at V and 5 bases at J, with 12 bases between. CDR3 length equals 13 residues. CDR3 nucleotides: TGTGCCAGCAGTCCGGGGCGAGGGGAGACCCAGTACTTC. Translating gives CASSPGRGETQYF.

This clonotype was seen at least ten times. The chain employs TRBV24-1 and TRBJ2-5; 8 bases are shared with TRBD2. CDR3 length: 17 amino acids. The germline gives CDR1 KGHDR, CDR2 SFDVKD. V shed 5 bases, J shed 4 bases, and the junction held 14 bases outside the gene matches. This CDR3 is CATSGSHPGGPRETQYF. The CDR3 nucleotides are TGTGCCACCAGTGGGTCCCATCCGGGAGGGCCTCGAGAGACCCAGTACTTC.

The table lists this clonotype with many counts. This rearrangement joins TRBV28 to TRBJ2-3, with 8 nucleotides matching TRBD2. Germline values: CDR1 MDHEN, CDR2 SYDVKM. V shed 4 bases, J shed 0 bases, and the junction held 6 bases outside the gene matches. The CDR3 runs 16 residues. CDR3: CASSSSSGWSTDTQYF. In DNA form, the CDR3 reads TGTGCCAGCAGTTCTTCTAGCGGGTGGAGCACAGATACGCAGTATTTT.

There are many counts of this clonotype. The chain carries TRBV2 and TRBJ2-2, with 10 bases aligning to TRBD1. CDR3 length equals 17 residues. Trimming cost V 6 bases and J 7 bases; bases outside gene matches: 14. Germline CDR1 is SNHLY and CDR2 is FYNNEI. The CDR3 here is CASRDFTRQGAFGELFF. In nucleotides, the CDR3 is TGTGCCAGCAGAGACTTTACACGACAGGGGGCCTTCGGGGAGCTGTTTTTT.

This clonotype was observed a single time. The CDR3, as DNA: TGTGCCAGCGGTGCGGCAGGGAACACTGAAGCTTTCTTT. Translation gives CASGAAGNTEAFF. This rearrangement joins TRBV11-2 to TRBJ1-1; D not certain. The CDR3 contains 13 residues. The V end was cut by 8 bases, the J end by 1 base, with 11 bases between. Germline-derived CDR1 and CDR2 are SGHAT and FQNNGV.

This chain uses TRBV11-2 with TRBJ2-7, with D perhaps matching TRBD1 or TRBD2 (5 bases each). Trimming shortened V by 1 base and J by 0 bases, and 13 bases separated the two germline ends. The germline CDR1 and CDR2 sequences are SGHAT and FQNNGV. The CDR3 length is 16 residues. The CDR3 reads CASSLGGGYSSYEQYV. The CDR3 DNA is TGTGCCAGCAGCTTAGGGGGCGGGTACAGCTCCTACGAGCAGTACGTC.

This clonotype was seen repeatedly, ten times or more. The gene calls are TRBV12-3 or TRBV12-4 and TRBJ1-2; D is unresolved. The CDR3 consists of 11 residues. Trimming shortened V by 1 base and J by 8 bases, and 5 bases separated the two germline ends. The CDR3, as DNA: TGTGCCAGCAGTTTAGGAATCGGCTACACCTTC. Residues: CASSLGIGYTF.

The chain joins TRBV12-3 or TRBV12-4 to TRBJ1-5, with no clear D. V lost 7 bases and J lost 5, with 9 bases in between. CDR3 length: 12 residues. Here the CDR3 DNA reads TGTGCCAGCACTTTTCTAGATCAGCCCCAGCATTTT. This sequence encodes CASTFLDQPQHF.